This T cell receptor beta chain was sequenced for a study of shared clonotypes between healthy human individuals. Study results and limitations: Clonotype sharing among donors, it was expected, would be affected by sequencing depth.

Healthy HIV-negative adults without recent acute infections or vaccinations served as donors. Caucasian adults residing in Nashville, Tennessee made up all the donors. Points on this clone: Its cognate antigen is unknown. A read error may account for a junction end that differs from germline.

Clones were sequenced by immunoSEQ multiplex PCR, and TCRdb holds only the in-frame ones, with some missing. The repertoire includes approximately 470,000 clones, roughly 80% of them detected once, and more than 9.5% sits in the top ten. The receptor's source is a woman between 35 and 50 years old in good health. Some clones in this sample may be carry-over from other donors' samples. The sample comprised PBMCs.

CDR3: CASNEGEETQYF. In DNA form, the CDR3 reads TGTGCCAGCAATGAAGGGGAAGAGACCCAGTACTTC. V gene TRBV6-1 combines with J gene TRBJ2-5; TRBD1 might be the D (5 bases). The germline V gene encodes CDR1 MNHNS and CDR2 SASEGT. This CDR3 has 12 residues.